This T cell receptor beta chain was recovered during a study of blood T cell repertoires in COVID-19. Assay used: immunoSEQ multiplex PCR; TCRdb lists only in-frame clones, some missing. In the table there are under 200,000 clones, just over 90% of which are singletons. This CDR3 comprises 14 residues. The junction had 8 bases not matched to a gene; V was cut back by 6 bases and J by 8 bases. CDR1 and CDR2 from the germline V gene are MNHEY and SVGAGI. The sample consisted of peripheral blood. The TCR was taken from a young man with acute or convalescent COVID-19. The chain joins TRBV6-5 to TRBJ1-2; 11 nucleotides agree with TRBD1. CDR3 sequence: CASRTPGQGGGYTF. In nucleotides, the CDR3 is TGTGCCAGCAGGACCCCGGGACAGGGGGGCGGCTACACCTTC.